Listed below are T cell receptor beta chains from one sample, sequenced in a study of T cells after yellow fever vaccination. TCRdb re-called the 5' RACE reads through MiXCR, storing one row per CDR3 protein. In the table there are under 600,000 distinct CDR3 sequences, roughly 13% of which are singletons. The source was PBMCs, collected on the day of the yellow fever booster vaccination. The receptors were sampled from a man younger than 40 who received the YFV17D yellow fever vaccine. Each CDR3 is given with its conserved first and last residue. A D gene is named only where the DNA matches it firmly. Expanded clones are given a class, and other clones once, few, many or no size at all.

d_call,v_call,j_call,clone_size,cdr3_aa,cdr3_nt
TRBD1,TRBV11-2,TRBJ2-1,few,CASSFRQPGQGLVEQFF,TGTGCCAGCAGCTTTAGACAACCGGGACAGGGTTTAGTTGAGCAGTTCTTC
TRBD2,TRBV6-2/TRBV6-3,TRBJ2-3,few,CASSQFLAGDVQYF,TGTGCCAGCAGCCAGTTTCTAGCGGGAGACGTGCAGTATTTT
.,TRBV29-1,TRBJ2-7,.,CSVALHDQAYEQYF,TGCAGCGTTGCTTTACACGATCAGGCCTACGAGCAGTACTTC
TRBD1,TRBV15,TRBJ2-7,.,CAPQTGRYPYEQYF,TGTGCCCCGCAGACAGGGCGGTATCCTTACGAGCAGTACTTC
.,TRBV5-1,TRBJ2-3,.,CASSGPGSDTQYF,TGCGCCAGCAGTGGACCGGGGTCGGATACGCAGTATTTT
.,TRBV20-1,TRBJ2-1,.,CSARGRQGGSGNTYNEQFF,TGCAGTGCTAGGGGCCGACAGGGCGGGAGCGGAAATACCTACAATGAGCAGTTCTTC
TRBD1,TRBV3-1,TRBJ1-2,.,CASSRDRGGGYTF,TGTGCCAGCAGCCGGGACAGGGGAGGCGGCTACACCTTC
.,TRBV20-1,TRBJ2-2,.,CSARVPLGGTGELFF,TGCAGTGCTAGAGTCCCACTTGGCGGCACCGGGGAGCTGTTTTTT
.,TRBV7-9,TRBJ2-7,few,CASSLTQGGDYEQYF,TGTGCCAGCAGCTTAACGCAGGGGGGAGACTACGAGCAGTACTTC
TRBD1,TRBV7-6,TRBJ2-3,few,CASRPGQGRTDTQYF,TGTGCCAGCAGGCCCGGACAGGGACGCACAGATACGCAGTATTTT
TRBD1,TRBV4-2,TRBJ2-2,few,CASSRNLGTGALSNTGELFF,TGTGCCAGCAGCAGAAATCTCGGGACAGGGGCTCTATCGAACACCGGGGAGCTGTTTTTT
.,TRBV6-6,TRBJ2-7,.,CASSYQGQYEQYF,TGTGCCAGCAGTTATCAGGGGCAATACGAGCAGTACTTC
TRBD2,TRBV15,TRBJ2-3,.,CATTRLAGGDTQYF,TGTGCCACCACCCGACTAGCGGGAGGAGATACGCAGTATTTT
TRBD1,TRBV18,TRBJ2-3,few,CASSPSGQAPDTQYF,TGTGCCAGCTCACCGTCCGGACAGGCTCCAGATACGCAGTATTTT
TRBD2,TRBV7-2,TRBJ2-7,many,CASSLDSGRSYEQYF,TGTGCCAGCAGCTTAGATAGCGGGAGGTCCTACGAGCAGTACTTC
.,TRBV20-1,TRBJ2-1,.,CSARSGTWVRDEQFF,TGCAGTGCCAGATCCGGGACTTGGGTCCGGGATGAGCAGTTCTTC
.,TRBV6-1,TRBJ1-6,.,CASSTDRYSPLHF,TGTGCCAGCAGTACAGATCGGTATTCACCCCTCCACTTT
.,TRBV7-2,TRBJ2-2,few,CASSLARASGELFF,TGTGCCAGCAGCTTAGCGCGGGCATCCGGGGAGCTGTTTTTT
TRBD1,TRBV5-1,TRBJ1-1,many,CASSSGQVNTEAFF,TGCGCCAGCAGCTCGGGACAGGTGAACACTGAAGCTTTCTTT
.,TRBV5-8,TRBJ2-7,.,CASSSRFYEQYF,TGTGCCAGCAGCTCCAGGTTTTACGAGCAGTACTTC
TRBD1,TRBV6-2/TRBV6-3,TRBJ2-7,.,CASSSPLGTDAYEQYF,TGTGCCAGCAGTTCCCCATTGGGGACAGACGCCTACGAGCAGTACTTC
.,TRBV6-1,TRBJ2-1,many,CASNPPNTYNEQFF,TGTGCCAGCAATCCACCGAATACCTACAATGAGCAGTTCTTC
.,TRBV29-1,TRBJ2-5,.,CSATRGWLETQYF,TGCAGCGCTACCCGGGGGTGGTTAGAGACCCAGTACTTC
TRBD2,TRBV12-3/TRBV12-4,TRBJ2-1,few,CASSRPTGIAGLFEQFF,TGTGCCAGCAGTCGCCCGACGGGGATAGCGGGGCTATTTGAGCAGTTCTTC
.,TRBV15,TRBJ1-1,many,CATSRARANTEAFF,TGTGCCACCAGCAGAGCCAGGGCGAACACTGAAGCTTTCTTT
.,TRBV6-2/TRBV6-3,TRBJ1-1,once,CASSQRRGGHTEAFF,TGTGCCAGCAGCCAACGCCGGGGGGGCCACACTGAAGCTTTCTTT
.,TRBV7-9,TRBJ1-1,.,CASSVTGATRYTEAFF,TGTGCCAGCAGCGTAACAGGTGCCACGAGGTACACTGAAGCTTTCTTT
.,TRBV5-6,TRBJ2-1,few,CASSPGVPANEQFF,TGTGCCAGCAGCCCGGGGGTCCCCGCTAATGAGCAGTTCTTC